A selection of T cell receptor beta chains follows, all from one sample in a study of blood T cells in healthy people across ages. Each CDR3 protein gets one entry after TCRdb re-called the 5' RACE reads with MiXCR. The sample includes 850,000 or so distinct CDR3 sequences, around 26% of them seen just once. What was sequenced was blood. These receptor sequences come from a woman aged 80 or older in good health. CDR3s leave out the opening cysteine and the closing phenylalanine or tryptophan. Fields, in order: CDR3 protein, J gene, CDR3 length, V gene.

CDR3: AGSLFVHNEQF
J: TRBJ2-1
length: 11
V: TRBV27

CDR3: ASSQATPGGSYEQY
J: TRBJ2-7
length: 14
V: TRBV4-1

CDR3: ASSRRIVRGARDTQY
J: TRBJ2-3
length: 15
V: TRBV5-1

CDR3: ATRAGDGSPLH
J: TRBJ1-6
length: 11
V: TRBV10-3

CDR3: ASSYLNPFGYT
J: TRBJ1-2
length: 11
V: TRBV7-9

CDR3: ANSQVPGINTEAF
J: TRBJ1-1
length: 13
V: TRBV4-1

CDR3: ASSYEGASNEQF
J: TRBJ2-1
length: 12
V: TRBV6-6

CDR3: ASSPGGGGANQPQH
J: TRBJ1-5
length: 14
V: TRBV13

CDR3: ASSFRQGYGYT
J: TRBJ1-2
length: 11
V: TRBV12-3/TRBV12-4

CDR3: ASSRGDASPLH
J: TRBJ1-6
length: 11
V: TRBV7-9

CDR3: ASSPTGNLYDYGYT
J: TRBJ1-2
length: 14
V: TRBV11-2

CDR3: ATSALMTENYEQY
J: TRBJ2-7
length: 13
V: TRBV24-1

CDR3: ASSPSARGYT
J: TRBJ1-2
length: 10
V: TRBV5-1

CDR3: ASRLERAAPQH
J: TRBJ1-5
length: 11
V: TRBV6-5

CDR3: AISLDRANQPQH
J: TRBJ1-5
length: 12
V: TRBV10-3

CDR3: ASSPYRGTDTQY
J: TRBJ2-3
length: 12
V: TRBV14

CDR3: SARGQGYGNQPQH
J: TRBJ1-5
length: 13
V: TRBV20-1

CDR3: ASSSTRDRGSYGYT
J: TRBJ1-2
length: 14
V: TRBV11-2